A single sample is the source of the 5 T cell receptor beta chains below, sequenced in a study of blood T cells in healthy people across ages. A second PCR of about 7 to 11 cycles used a sample-barcoded 5' primer and a J-beta primer mix. TCRdb re-called the 5' RACE reads through MiXCR, storing one row per CDR3 protein. The sample holds fewer than 950,000 distinct CDR3 sequences, about 34% seen once. The sample taken for sequencing was blood. These receptors originate from a man younger than 35 in good health.

The chain couples TRBV7-9 to TRBJ2-3; D assignment may be TRBD1 or TRBD2 (6 bases each). The CDR3 totals 14 residues. The V end was cut by 6 bases, the J end by 5 bases, with 15 bases between. Germline lookup yields CDR1 SEHNR and CDR2 FQNEAQ (reference sequence). CDR3 loop: CASSSGGPGDTQYF. The CDR3, as DNA: TGTGCCAGCAGTTCTGGGGGGCCCGGAGATACGCAGTATTTT.

As for this clonotype: At one end the junction does not follow the germline gene, possibly because of a read error. In nucleotides, the CDR3 is TGTGCCCGCAGCTTAGGGCCGCTAAGGGGAGGTTCCTACAATGAGCAGTTCTTC. Protein product: CARSLGPLRGGSYNEQFF. J is TRBJ2-1 and V is TRBV7-2; perhaps TRBD2 as D (6 bases). This CDR3 has 18 amino acids. The V gene's germline CDR1 is SGHTA and CDR2 FQGNSA.

In this sample, this clonotype turned up a few times. J is TRBJ1-2 and V is TRBV20-1; 9 bases fit TRBD1. Germline V gene sequence: CDR1 DFQATT, CDR2 SNEGSKA (reference sequence). Germline trimming cut 6 bases from V and 4 bases from J; bases unmatched to any gene: 9. This CDR3 has 14 residues. The CDR3 bases are TGCAGTGCGCCAGTCGCGGGACAGGGCTATGGCTACACCTTC. Amino acid sequence: CSAPVAGQGYGYTF.

Comments on this clonotype: A much larger clone lies a single base off, so this may be a read error. This chain connects TRBV4-3 to TRBJ2-1; no firm D call. The germline CDR1 and CDR2 sequences are LGHNA and YSLEER. This CDR3 is built from 13 residues. The CDR3 nucleotides read TGCGCCGGCAGCCTCTCCCAGAAGGGTGAGCAGTTCTTC. As protein: CAGSLSQKGEQFF.

The chain joins TRBV7-2 to TRBJ1-2, with no clear D. Germline V gene data show CDR1 as SGHTA and CDR2 as FQGNSA. This CDR3 has 19 residues. V gave up 5 bases and J gave up 0 bases, with 25 bases separating them. CDR3: CASSPRRGESIPANYGYTF. The CDR3, as DNA: TGTGCCAGCAGCCCGAGACGTGGCGAGAGCATACCCGCTAACTATGGCTACACCTTC.